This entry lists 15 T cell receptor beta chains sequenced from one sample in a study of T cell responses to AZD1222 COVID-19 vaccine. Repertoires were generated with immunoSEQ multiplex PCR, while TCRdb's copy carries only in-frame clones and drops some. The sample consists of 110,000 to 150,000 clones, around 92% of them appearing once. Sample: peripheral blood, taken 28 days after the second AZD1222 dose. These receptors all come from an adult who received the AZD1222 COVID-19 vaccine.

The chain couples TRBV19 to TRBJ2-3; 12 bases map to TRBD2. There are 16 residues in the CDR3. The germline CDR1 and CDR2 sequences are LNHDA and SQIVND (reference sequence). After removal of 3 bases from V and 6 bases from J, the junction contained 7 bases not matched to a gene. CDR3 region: CASSILRLAGDDTQYF. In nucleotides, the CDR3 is TGTGCCAGTAGTATCCTTAGACTAGCGGGAGACGATACGCAGTATTTT.

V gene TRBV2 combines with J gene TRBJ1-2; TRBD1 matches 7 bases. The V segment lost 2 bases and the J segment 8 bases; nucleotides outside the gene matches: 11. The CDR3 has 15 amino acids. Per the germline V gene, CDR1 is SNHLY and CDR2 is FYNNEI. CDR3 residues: CASSERGTVSDGYTF. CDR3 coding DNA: TGTGCCAGCAGTGAACGAGGGACAGTCTCGGACGGCTACACCTTC. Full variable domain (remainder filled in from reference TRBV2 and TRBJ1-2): EPEVTQTPSHQVTQMGQEVILRCVPISNHLYFYWYRQILGQKVEFLVSFYNNEISEKSEIFDDQFSVERPDGSNFTLKIRSTKLEDSAMYFCASSERGTVSDGYTFGSGTRLTVV.

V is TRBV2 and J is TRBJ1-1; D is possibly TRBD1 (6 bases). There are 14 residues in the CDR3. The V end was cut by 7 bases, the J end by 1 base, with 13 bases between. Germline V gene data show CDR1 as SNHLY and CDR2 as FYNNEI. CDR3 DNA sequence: TGTGCCAGCACGCAGGGGCCATCGAACACTGAAGCTTTCTTT. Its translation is CASTQGPSNTEAFF.

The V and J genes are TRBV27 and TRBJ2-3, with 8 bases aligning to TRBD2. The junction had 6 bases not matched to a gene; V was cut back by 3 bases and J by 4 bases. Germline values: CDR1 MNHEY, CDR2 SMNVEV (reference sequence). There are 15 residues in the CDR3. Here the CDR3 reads CASSLWLTSADTQYF. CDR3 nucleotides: TGTGCCAGCAGTTTGTGGCTGACTAGCGCAGATACGCAGTATTTT.

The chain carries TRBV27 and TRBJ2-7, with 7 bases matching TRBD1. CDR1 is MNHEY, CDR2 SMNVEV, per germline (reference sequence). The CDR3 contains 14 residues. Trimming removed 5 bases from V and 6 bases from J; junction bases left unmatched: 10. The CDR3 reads CASSRGQTRSEQYF. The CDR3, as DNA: TGTGCCAGCAGTCGGGGACAGACCAGGAGCGAGCAGTACTTC.

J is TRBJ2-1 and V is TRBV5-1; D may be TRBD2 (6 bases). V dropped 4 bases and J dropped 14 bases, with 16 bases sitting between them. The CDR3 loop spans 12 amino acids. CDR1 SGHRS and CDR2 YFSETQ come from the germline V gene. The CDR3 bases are TGCGCCAGCAGCGGGAGCGGGCGGGAAGAGTTCTTC. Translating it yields CASSGSGREEFF.

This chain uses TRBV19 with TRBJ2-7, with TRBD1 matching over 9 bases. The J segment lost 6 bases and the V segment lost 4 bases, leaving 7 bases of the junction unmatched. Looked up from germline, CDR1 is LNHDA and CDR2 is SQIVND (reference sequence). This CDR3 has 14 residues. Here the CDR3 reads CASSNPGQGREQYF. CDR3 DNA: TGTGCCAGTAGTAACCCGGGACAGGGCCGCGAGCAGTACTTC.

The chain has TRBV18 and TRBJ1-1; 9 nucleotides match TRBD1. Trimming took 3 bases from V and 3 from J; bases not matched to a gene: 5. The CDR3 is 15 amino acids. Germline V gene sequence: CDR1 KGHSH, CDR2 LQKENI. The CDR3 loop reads CASSPQGTGHTEAFF. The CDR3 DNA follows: TGTGCCAGCTCACCCCAGGGGACAGGGCACACTGAAGCTTTCTTT.

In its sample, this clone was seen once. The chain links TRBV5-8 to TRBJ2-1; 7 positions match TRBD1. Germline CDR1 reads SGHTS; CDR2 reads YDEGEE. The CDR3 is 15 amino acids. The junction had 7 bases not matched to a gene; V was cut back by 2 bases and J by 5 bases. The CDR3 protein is CASSFPGQSDNEQFF. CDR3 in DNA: TGTGCCAGCAGCTTTCCGGGACAGAGCGACAATGAGCAGTTCTTC.

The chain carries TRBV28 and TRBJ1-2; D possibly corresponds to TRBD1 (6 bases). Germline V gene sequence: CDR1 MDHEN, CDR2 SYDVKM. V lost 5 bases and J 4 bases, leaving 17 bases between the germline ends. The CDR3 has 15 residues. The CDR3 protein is CASSVSAGATYGYTF. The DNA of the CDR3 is TGTGCCAGCAGTGTCTCGGCGGGGGCCACCTATGGCTACACCTTC.

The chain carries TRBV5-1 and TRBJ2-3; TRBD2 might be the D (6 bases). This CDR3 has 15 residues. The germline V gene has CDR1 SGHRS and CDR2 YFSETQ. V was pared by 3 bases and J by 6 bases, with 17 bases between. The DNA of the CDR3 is TGCGCCAGCAGCTGGACTACCCGCCCGAGGGATACGCAGTATTTT. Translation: CASSWTTRPRDTQYF.

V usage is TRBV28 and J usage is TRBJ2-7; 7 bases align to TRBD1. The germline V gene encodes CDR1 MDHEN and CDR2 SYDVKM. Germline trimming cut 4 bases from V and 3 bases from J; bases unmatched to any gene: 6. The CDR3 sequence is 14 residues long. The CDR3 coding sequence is TGTGCCAGCAGTTCGCAGGGACAGCTCTACGAGCAGTACTTC. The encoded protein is CASSSQGQLYEQYF.

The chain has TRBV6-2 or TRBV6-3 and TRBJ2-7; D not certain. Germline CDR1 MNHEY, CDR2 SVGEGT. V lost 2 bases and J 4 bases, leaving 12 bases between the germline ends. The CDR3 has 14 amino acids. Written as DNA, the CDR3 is TGTGCCAGCAGTTACGCAGAGGTTGGGTACGAGCAGTACTTC. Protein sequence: CASSYAEVGYEQYF.

The CDR3 loop is CASSITRYSTYEQYF. CDR3 nucleotides: TGTGCCAGTAGTATAACGCGGTATAGTACCTACGAGCAGTACTTC. V gene TRBV19 combines with J gene TRBJ2-7; D is ambiguous. Per germline, CDR1 LNHDA and CDR2 SQIVND (reference sequence). The CDR3 loop spans 15 amino acids. Trimming removed 2 bases at V and 2 bases at J, with 13 bases between.

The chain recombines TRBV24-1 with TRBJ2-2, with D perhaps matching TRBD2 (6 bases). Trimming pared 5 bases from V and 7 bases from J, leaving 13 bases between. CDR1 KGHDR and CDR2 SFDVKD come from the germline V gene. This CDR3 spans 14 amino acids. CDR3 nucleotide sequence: TGTGCCACCAGTGCGGCGGGGCCACACGGGGAGCTGTTTTTT. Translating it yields CATSAAGPHGELFF.